Sequencing of this T cell receptor (beta chain) was carried out in a study of OX40 agonist ivuxolimab in advanced cancers. Across the study: At doses from 0.01 to 10 mg/kg, patients were given intravenous ivuxolimab every 2 weeks. General study points: The study did not work out the antigen specificity of the expanded peripheral T cells. On average, a greater number of expanded clones characterised CD8+ T cells relative to CD4+. Normalized expansion of T-cell clones was also low for some nonresponders.

Some clones are missing from TCRdb's copy, which holds only in-frame ones; the method was immunoSEQ multiplex PCR. The top ten hold 1.9% of the sample, which has around 60,000 clones, approximately 80% seen once. Comments on this clone: Its antigen is unknown.

The CDR3 is 16 residues long. Trimming stripped 2 bases from V and 0 bases from J, with 14 bases between. Germline CDR1 and CDR2: MNHEY and SVGAGI. Material: CD4+ or CD8+ T cells sorted from blood, obtained in a trial of the OX40 agonist ivuxolimab. The rearrangement links TRBV6-5 to TRBJ2-7, with D maybe TRBD1 (6 bases). The origin of this receptor is an adult with an advanced solid tumor such as melanoma, head and neck, liver or kidney cancer. In nucleotides, the CDR3 is TGTGCCAGCAGTTACCAAACAGGGTCTAGCTCCTACGAGCAGTACTTC. It encodes CASSYQTGSSSYEQYF.